This T cell receptor (beta chain) was captured by sequencing in a study of shared clonotypes between healthy human individuals. Germline V lookup: CDR1 MNHEY, CDR2 SMNVEV (reference sequence). Trimming cost V 6 bases and J 4 bases; bases outside gene matches: 4. CDR3 length: 14 residues. Libraries were prepared by immunoSEQ multiplex PCR; TCRdb keeps only in-frame clonotypes and omits some of them. The profile shows about 580,000 clones, 95% to 98% of them singletons. The naive CD8 fraction comprised CD45RO-negative cells positively selected for CCR7 and excluded terminally differentiated effector memory CD45RA+ cells. Study donors comprised healthy, HIV-negative adults devoid of recent acute infection or vaccination.

Input material: naive CD8+ T cells sorted from blood. The sequence was collected from a man aged 25 to 45 in good health. The chain recombines TRBV27 with TRBJ2-2, with TRBD2 identical over 8 bases. The CDR3 sequence is CASRGLAVTGELFF. Here the CDR3 DNA reads TGTGCCAGCAGAGGACTAGCAGTCACCGGGGAGCTGTTTTTT.